This entry concerns a single TCR beta chain. Its antigen is still unknown. No base-level quality is on record; no much larger clone is a single base apart. This sample stems from a study of blood T cells in healthy people across ages (dated by TCRdb to between 2014 and 2016). Study-level background: In model experiments, template switching captured about one uniquely barcoded TCR beta cDNA molecule for every two T cells. Using the same blood draw, the study looked at two additional independent replicas of 1 million unique cDNA reads for two donors, one aged 18 to 29 and the other aged 80 or older. Age-related changes in TCR beta repertoire diversity were measured in the study by deep sequencing normalized with unique cDNA molecular identifiers. Donors were grouped into four age groups: young (average 16 years), middle-aged (over 35), aged (over 55) and long-lived (less than 85). To avoid experimental bias, donors of different ages were distributed randomly across sequencing lanes.

Study-wide findings and limitations: Conclusive comparison of naive and antigen-experienced compartments was prevented by the profiling of bulk unsorted PBMCs. As age increased, observed TCR beta diversity per million T cells dropped in a roughly linear way, and a significant reduction was already evident by age 40. Because donor CMV infection status was unknown, age-related changes in expanded clonotypes were potentially confounded. There was a strong correlation between observed TCR beta diversity and the percentage of naive T cells measured by flow cytometry. Estimates of total diversity based on one million sequenced T cells were considered lower bounds and underestimates. Compared with the aged group, the long-lived group had more naive CD4+ T cells, fewer expanded clones and increased TCR diversity, suggesting age selection.

The germline V gene encodes CDR1 LGHDT and CDR2 YNNKEL (reference sequence). The CDR3, cysteine through phenylalanine, is 14 amino acids long. Kept here is only the CDR3 DNA, which spans 42 bases and is read in frame from base 1. The V end gives up 4 bases and the J end 4 bases, leaving 3 bases in the junction not matched to a gene. Receptor amplification or capture employed 5' RACE. Sequencing instrument: Illumina HiSeq 2500. A second roughly 6 to 12 cycle PCR used a sample-barcoded 5' primer and a J-beta primer mix. A unique molecular identifier was introduced onto each TCR beta cDNA molecule by a template-switch 5' adaptor carrying 12 random nucleotides. Each sample yielded at least 3 million CDR3-containing paired-end reads. First-strand cDNA was synthesized from all RNA with the Mint cDNA synthesis kit, primed by a TRBC-specific oligonucleotide. After uracil-DNA glycosylase treatment, a first 18-cycle PCR used universal primers M1SS and BC2_uni_R on all cDNA. Concerning the study's data processing: For normalization, 1 million high-quality reads, each with a distinct molecular identifier, were randomly selected from each sample. Instead of being binned into consensus sequences, reads that shared molecular identifiers were thrown out. CDR3 identification, clonotype clustering and error correction used MiTCR with a Q25 quality threshold and the strictest error-elimination algorithm. A nonparametric unseen species model with Euler transformation was used to estimate lower-bound total TCR beta diversity. Through fastp at Q25 and MiXCR, TCRdb rebuilt clones from the public reads, retaining in-frame beta chains. Under each unique CDR3 protein, matching rows form one entry showing the most common genes and DNA. These V and J calls derive from TCRdb rather than the authors' analysis. The sample table records more than 1.4 million distinct CDR3 sequences; 40% to 50% of these occur just once. The ten largest clones represent approximately 7.9% of the sample.

Donors were 40 or so systemically healthy Caucasian individuals from Russia aged about 6 to 100 years. Roughly 9.5 milliliters of peripheral blood were drawn from each donor into EDTA-treated Vacutainer tubes. Ficoll-Paque density-gradient centrifugation was used to isolate PBMCs, with at least 7 million per sample. Total RNA, at least 6 micrograms per sample, was extracted from PBMCs with Trizol reagent. Naive CD45RAhigh/CD27high T cell percentages were measured by flow cytometry on a PBMC aliquot from every donor. The V gene is TRBV3-1 and the J gene is TRBJ1-3, with 8 bases aligning to TRBD1. The TCR comes from a young woman in good health. Input material: blood. The DNA is TGTGCCAGCAGCCTCTGGGACAGGGGAAACACCATATATTTT. It specifies CASSLWDRGNTIYF.